Sequencing of this TCR beta chain was carried out in a study of T cell repertoires in cytomegalovirus infection. In the study overall: Alongside well-studied HLA-B-restricted CMV epitopes, recently identified HLA-C-restricted CMV epitopes were also used. Shared public TCR beta signatures pointed to both CMV infection and a matching HLA type.

This CDR3 comprises 14 residues. Germline V CDR1 and CDR2: SGHTA, FQGNSA. Germline trimming cut 3 bases from V and 5 bases from J; bases unmatched to any gene: 4. This clonotype appeared many times. Its specificity is unknown. One entry per CDR3 protein, called by TCRdb with MiXCR from the reads. The table shows around 570,000 distinct CDR3 sequences, with under 45% occurring only once. The sequence came from a human donor in good health (CMV status not recorded). Some clones in this sample may be carry-over from other donors' samples. V gene TRBV7-2 combines with J gene TRBJ2-5, with TRBD1 identical over 9 bases. Material: cultured PBMCs, obtained from culture after CMV antigen stimulation. The CDR3 DNA sequence: TGTGCCAGCAGCTTTCCGGGACAGGGCGAGACCCAGTACTTC. Translating gives CASSFPGQGETQYF.